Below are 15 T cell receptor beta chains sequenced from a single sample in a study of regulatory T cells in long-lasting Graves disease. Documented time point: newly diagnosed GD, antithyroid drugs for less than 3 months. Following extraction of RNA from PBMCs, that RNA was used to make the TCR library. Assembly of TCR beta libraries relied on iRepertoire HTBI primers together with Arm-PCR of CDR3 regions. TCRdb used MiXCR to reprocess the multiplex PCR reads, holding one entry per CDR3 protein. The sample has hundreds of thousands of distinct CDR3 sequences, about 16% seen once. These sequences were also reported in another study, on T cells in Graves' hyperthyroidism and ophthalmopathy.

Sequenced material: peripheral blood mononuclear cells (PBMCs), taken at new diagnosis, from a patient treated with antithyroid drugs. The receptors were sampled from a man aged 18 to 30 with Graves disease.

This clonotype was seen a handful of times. CDR3 loop: CASSLSADVADTQYF. In nucleotides, the CDR3 is TGTGCCAGCTCACTCTCAGCGGATGTGGCAGATACGCAGTATTTT. The chain uses TRBV18 and TRBJ2-3; TRBD2 is a possible D gene (5 bases). The CDR3 loop spans 15 amino acids. V was cut by 4 bases and J by 4 bases, with 15 bases left in between. Germline CDR1 and CDR2: KGHSH and LQKENI.

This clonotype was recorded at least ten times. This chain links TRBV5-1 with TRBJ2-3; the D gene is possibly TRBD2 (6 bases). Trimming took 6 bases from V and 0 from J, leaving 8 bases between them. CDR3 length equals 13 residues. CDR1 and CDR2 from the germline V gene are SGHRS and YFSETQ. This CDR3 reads CASMRDSTDTQYF. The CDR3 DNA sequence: TGCGCCAGCATGCGGGATAGCACAGATACGCAGTATTTT.

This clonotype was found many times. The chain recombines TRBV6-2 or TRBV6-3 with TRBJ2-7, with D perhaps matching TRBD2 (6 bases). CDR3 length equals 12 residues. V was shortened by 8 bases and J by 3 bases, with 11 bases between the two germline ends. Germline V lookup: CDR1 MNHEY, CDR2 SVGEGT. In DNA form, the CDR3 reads TGTGCCAGCGGAGGGAGCCTCTACGAGCAGTACTTC. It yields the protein CASGGSLYEQYF.

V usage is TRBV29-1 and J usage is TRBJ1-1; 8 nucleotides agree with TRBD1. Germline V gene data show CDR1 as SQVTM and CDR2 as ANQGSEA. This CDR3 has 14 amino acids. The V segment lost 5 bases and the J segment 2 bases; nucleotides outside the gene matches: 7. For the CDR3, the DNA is TGCAGCGTTTCCTCCAGGGGGCAAAACACTGAAGCTTTCTTT. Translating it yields CSVSSRGQNTEAFF.

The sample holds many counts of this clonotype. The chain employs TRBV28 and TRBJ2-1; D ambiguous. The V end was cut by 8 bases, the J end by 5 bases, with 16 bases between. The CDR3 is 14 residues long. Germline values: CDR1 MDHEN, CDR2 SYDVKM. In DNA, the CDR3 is TGTGCCAGCCGTAGTTTGCCTAGACACAATGAGCAGTTCTTC. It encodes CASRSLPRHNEQFF. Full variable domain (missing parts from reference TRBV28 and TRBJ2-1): DVKVTQSSRYLVKRTGEKVFLECVQDMDHENMFWYRQDPGLGLRLIYFSYDVKMKEKGDIPEGYSVSREKKERFSLILESASTNQTSMYLCASRSLPRHNEQFFGPGTRLTVL.

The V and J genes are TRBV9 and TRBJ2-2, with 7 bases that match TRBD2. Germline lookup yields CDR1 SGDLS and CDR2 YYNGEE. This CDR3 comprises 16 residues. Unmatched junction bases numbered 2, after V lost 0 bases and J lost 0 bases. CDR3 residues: CASSVASGSNTGELFF. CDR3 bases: TGTGCCAGCAGCGTAGCTAGCGGCTCGAACACCGGGGAGCTGTTTTTT.

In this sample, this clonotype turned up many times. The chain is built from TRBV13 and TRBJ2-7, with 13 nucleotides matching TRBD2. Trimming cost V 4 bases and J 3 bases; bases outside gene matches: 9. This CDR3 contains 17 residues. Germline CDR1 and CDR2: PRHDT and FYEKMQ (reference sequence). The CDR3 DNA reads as TGTGCCAGCAGCTCTACCGGGACTAGCGGGGCAGACTACGAGCAGTACTTC. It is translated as CASSSTGTSGADYEQYF.

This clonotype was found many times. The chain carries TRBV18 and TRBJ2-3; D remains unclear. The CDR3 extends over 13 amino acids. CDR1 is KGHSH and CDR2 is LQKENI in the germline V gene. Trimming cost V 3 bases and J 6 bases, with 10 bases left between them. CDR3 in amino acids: CASSPRRGDTQYF. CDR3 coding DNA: TGTGCCAGCTCACCTAGGCGCGGTGATACGCAGTATTTT.

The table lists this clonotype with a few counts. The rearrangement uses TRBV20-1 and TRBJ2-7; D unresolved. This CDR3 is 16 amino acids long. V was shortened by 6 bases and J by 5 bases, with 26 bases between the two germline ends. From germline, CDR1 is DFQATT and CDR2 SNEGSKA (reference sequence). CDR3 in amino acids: CSATSRDGSYTDEQYF. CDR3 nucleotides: TGCAGTGCCACCAGTCGAGATGGGTCCTATACGGACGAGCAGTACTTC.

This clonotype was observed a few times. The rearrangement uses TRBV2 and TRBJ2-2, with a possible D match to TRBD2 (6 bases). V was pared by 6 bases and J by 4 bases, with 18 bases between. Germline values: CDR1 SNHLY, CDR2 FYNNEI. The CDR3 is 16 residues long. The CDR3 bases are TGTGCCAGCAGCCACGCCGGGGACGGGAGCACCGGGGAGCTGTTTTTT. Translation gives CASSHAGDGSTGELFF.

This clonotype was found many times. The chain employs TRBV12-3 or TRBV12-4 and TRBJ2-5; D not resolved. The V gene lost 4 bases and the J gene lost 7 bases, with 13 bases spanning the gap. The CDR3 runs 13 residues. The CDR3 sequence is CASSSSTMGTQYF. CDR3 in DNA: TGTGCCAGCAGTTCCTCGACGATGGGGACCCAGTACTTC.

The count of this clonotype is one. CDR3 in amino acids: CATDGGGETQYF. DNA for the CDR3: TGTGCCACCGATGGCGGCGGGGAGACCCAGTACTTC. The J gene is TRBJ2-5, the V gene TRBV6-1, with D tentatively TRBD2 (5 bases). Germline CDR1 MNHNS, CDR2 SASEGT. This CDR3 comprises 12 residues. Trimming removed 10 bases at V and 5 bases at J, with 14 bases between.

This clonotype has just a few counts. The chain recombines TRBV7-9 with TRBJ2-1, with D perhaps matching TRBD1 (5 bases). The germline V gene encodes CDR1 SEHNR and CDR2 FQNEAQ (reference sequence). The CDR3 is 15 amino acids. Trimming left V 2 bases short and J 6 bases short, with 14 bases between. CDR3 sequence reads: CASSLLIGVLNEQFF. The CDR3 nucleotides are TGTGCCAGCAGCTTACTTATAGGGGTTCTCAATGAGCAGTTCTTC.

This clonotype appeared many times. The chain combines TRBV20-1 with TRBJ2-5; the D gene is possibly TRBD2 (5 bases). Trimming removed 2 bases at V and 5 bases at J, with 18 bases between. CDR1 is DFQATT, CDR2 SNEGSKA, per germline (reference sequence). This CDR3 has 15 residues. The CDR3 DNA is TGCAGTGCTAGATCTCTGGACGAGGGCTTGGAGACCCAGTACTTC. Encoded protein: CSARSLDEGLETQYF.

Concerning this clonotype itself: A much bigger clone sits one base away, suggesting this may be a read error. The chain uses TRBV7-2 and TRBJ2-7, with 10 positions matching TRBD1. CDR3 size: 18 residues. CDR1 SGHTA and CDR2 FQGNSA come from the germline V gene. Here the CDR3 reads CASSLRVRLGTGAYEQHF. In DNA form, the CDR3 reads TGTGCCAGCAGCTTACGGGTTAGGCTCGGGACAGGGGCCTACGAGCAGCACTTC.